Each of the 30 T cell receptor beta chains below was sequenced from the same sample in a study of OX40 agonist ivuxolimab in advanced cancers. Sequencing was performed with immunoSEQ multiplex PCR; in TCRdb, only in-frame clones are kept and a portion is missing. The profile shows around 100,000 clones, 90% of them singletons. The material was CD4+ or CD8+ T cells sorted from blood, obtained in a trial of the OX40 agonist ivuxolimab. These receptors originate from an adult with an advanced solid tumor such as melanoma, head and neck, liver or kidney cancer.

There are a few counts of this clone. The rearrangement links TRBV5-4 to TRBJ1-1; TRBD1 matches at 7 bases. V was pared by 4 bases and J by 0 bases, with 9 bases of the junction left unmatched. Germline V lookup: CDR1 SGHNT, CDR2 YYREEE (reference sequence). CDR3 length: 16 amino acids. The CDR3: CASSPFRDSMNTEAFF. For the CDR3, the DNA is TGTGCCAGCAGCCCATTCCGGGACAGCATGAACACTGAAGCTTTCTTT.

The V gene is TRBV6-1, the J gene TRBJ2-7; D may be TRBD2 (5 bases). Germline V CDR1 and CDR2: MNHNS, SASEGT. This CDR3 region has 13 residues. Trimming removed 7 bases at V and 6 bases at J, with 16 bases between. The CDR3 is CASNERSVSEQYF. For the CDR3, the DNA is TGTGCCAGCAACGAACGTAGCGTATCCGAGCAGTACTTC.

In regard to this clone: Other DNA sequences within the sample encode an identical CDR3. This chain links TRBV5-1 with TRBJ2-7; 7 bases line up with TRBD2. V shed 4 bases and J 0 bases; nucleotides not matched to a gene: 7. The CDR3 contains 15 residues. Germline-derived CDR1 and CDR2 are SGHRS and YFSETQ. In DNA form, the CDR3 reads TGCGCCAGCAGCCTAGGCGGGAGCTTCTCCTACGAGCAGTACTTC. Amino acid sequence: CASSLGGSFSYEQYF.

This chain joins TRBV7-8 and TRBJ2-3, with D possibly TRBD2 on 6 matching bases. The CDR3 covers 15 residues. The V end was cut by 0 bases, the J end by 5 bases, with 12 bases between. Germline V gene lookup returns CDR1 SGHVS and CDR2 FQNEAQ. Here the CDR3 reads CASSLAPGSEDTQYF. For the CDR3, the DNA is TGTGCCAGCAGCTTAGCCCCCGGGAGCGAAGATACGCAGTATTTT.

The chain combines TRBV9 with TRBJ2-2; 9 nucleotides align to TRBD2. This CDR3 has 18 amino acids. The V gene end was trimmed by 1 base and the J gene end by 1 base; junction bases not matched to a gene: 8. Germline CDR1 is SGDLS and CDR2 is YYNGEE. The CDR3 bases are TGTGCCAGCAGCGTACGCCCTCTAGCGGGAAGGAACACCGGGGAGCTGTTTTTT. Translating gives CASSVRPLAGRNTGELFF.

V usage is TRBV10-3 and J usage is TRBJ2-7, with a weak D call TRBD1 (6 bases). The CDR3 is 12 residues long. In germline, CDR1 is ENHRY, CDR2 SYGVKD. V lost 3 bases and J 3 bases, leaving 6 bases between the germline ends. The CDR3 loop is CAISDRGYEQYF. The CDR3, as DNA: TGTGCCATCAGTGACAGGGGCTACGAGCAGTACTTC.

The J gene is TRBJ1-3, the V gene TRBV11-2, with D possibly matching TRBD1 (5 bases). V shed 5 bases and J shed 4 bases, with 15 bases lying between them. The CDR3 has 15 residues. Germline CDR1 is SGHAT and CDR2 is FQNNGV. CDR3 loop: CASSLGPNAGNTIYF. Written as DNA, the CDR3 is TGTGCCAGCAGCCTGGGGCCAAACGCGGGAAACACCATATATTTT.

A single count supports this clone. V is TRBV7-3 and J is TRBJ2-2, with 12 bases identical to TRBD2. After removal of 5 bases from V and 7 bases from J, the junction contained 8 bases not matched to a gene. The germline gives CDR1 SGHTA, CDR2 FQGTGA. This CDR3 region has 16 residues. The CDR3 here is CASSKQTSGSHGELFF. CDR3 coding DNA: TGTGCCAGCAGCAAACAGACTAGCGGGAGCCACGGGGAGCTGTTTTTT.

In this sample, this clone turned up once. The chain carries TRBV15 and TRBJ2-7, with D maybe TRBD1 (6 bases). Germline CDR1 and CDR2: LNHNV and YYDKDF (reference sequence). The V end lost 5 bases, the J end lost 3 bases, and 14 bases lay between the germline ends. This CDR3 comprises 14 residues. The CDR3 protein is CATSPRGTVYEQYF. The CDR3 nucleotides read TGTGCCACCAGCCCCAGGGGAACGGTCTACGAGCAGTACTTC.

This rearrangement joins TRBV5-5 to TRBJ2-7, with 8 nucleotides matching TRBD1. CDR1 SGHKS and CDR2 YYEKEE come from the germline V gene (reference sequence). The V gene end was trimmed by 2 bases and the J gene end by 4 bases; junction bases not matched to a gene: 2. The CDR3 covers 13 residues. CDR3 in DNA: TGTGCCAGCAGCTTTGGGACAGGTTACGAGCAGTACTTC. It specifies CASSFGTGYEQYF.

This chain connects TRBV30 to TRBJ2-5; 9 positions agree with TRBD1. V shed 5 bases, J shed 5 bases, and the junction held 9 bases outside the gene matches. Germline loops: CDR1 GTSNPN, CDR2 SVGIG (reference sequence). CDR3 length: 14 residues. In nucleotides, the CDR3 is TGTGCCTGGGGAACAGGGGGCGGAGGGGAGACCCAGTACTTC. Protein: CAWGTGGGGETQYF.

The chain is built from TRBV9 and TRBJ2-1; D uncertain. CDR3 length: 12 amino acids. Germline values: CDR1 SGDLS, CDR2 YYNGEE. V lost 4 bases and J lost 6, with 8 bases in between. The CDR3 coding sequence is TGTGCCAGCAGCCCGGGCTTCAATGAGCAGTTCTTC. It is translated as CASSPGFNEQFF.

The V gene is TRBV27, the J gene TRBJ2-7; D may be TRBD2 (5 bases). In germline, CDR1 is MNHEY, CDR2 SMNVEV (reference sequence). V shed 0 bases and J shed 5 bases, with 20 bases lying between them. The CDR3 extends over 17 amino acids. The CDR3 is CASSLSEYPGIINEQYF. DNA of the CDR3: TGTGCCAGCAGTTTATCGGAATACCCGGGGATTATCAACGAGCAGTACTTC.

This clone came up once. J is TRBJ2-3 and V is TRBV7-9; the D call may be TRBD1 or TRBD2 (5 bases each). Germline V gene sequence: CDR1 SEHNR, CDR2 FQNEAQ (reference sequence). V was shortened by 1 base and J by 5 bases, with 10 bases between the two germline ends. The CDR3 extends over 14 amino acids. As DNA, the CDR3 is TGTGCCAGCAGCTTAGACGGGACCGGAGATACGCAGTATTTT. It encodes CASSLDGTGDTQYF.

This clone was found once. The chain carries TRBV19 and TRBJ2-7; D is undetermined. Germline CDR1 and CDR2: LNHDA and SQIVND (reference sequence). Trimming cost V 1 base and J 3 bases, with 10 bases left between them. CDR3 length: 14 residues. CDR3 in amino acids: CASSIVGFGYEQYF. The CDR3 DNA reads TGTGCCAGTAGTATAGTGGGCTTCGGCTACGAGCAGTACTTC.

A single count supports this clone. The V gene is TRBV10-3, the J gene TRBJ2-7; no firm D call. V was pared by 2 bases and J by 1 base, with 6 bases between. The germline gives CDR1 ENHRY, CDR2 SYGVKD. CDR3 length: 13 amino acids. The CDR3 region has the DNA TGTGCCATCAGTGAGGGACGGTCCTACGAGCAGTACTTC. Protein product: CAISEGRSYEQYF.

J is TRBJ1-1 and V is TRBV5-6; D unclear. The CDR3 totals 12 residues. Germline CDR1 reads SGHDT; CDR2 reads YYEEEE. V was shortened by 5 bases and J by 8 bases, with 13 bases between the two germline ends. Written as DNA, the CDR3 is TGTGCCAGCAGAGCGGACGTCCACGAAGCTTTCTTT. Its protein is CASRADVHEAFF. Combining the CDR3 with reference TRBV5-6 and TRBJ1-1 gives the whole variable domain DAGVTQSPTHLIKTRGQQVTLRCSPKSGHDTVSWYQQALGQGPQFIFQYYEEEERQRGNFPDRFSGHQFPNYSSELNVNALLLGDSALYLCASRADVHEAFFGQGTRLTVV.

The V gene is TRBV27, the J gene TRBJ2-1; 9 bases are shared with TRBD2. Trimming at V came to 3 bases and at J to 4 bases, leaving 4 bases not matched to a gene. Per germline, CDR1 MNHEY and CDR2 SMNVEV (reference sequence). The length of the CDR3 is 15 residues. CDR3 residues: CASSLREGPYNEQFF. DNA for the CDR3: TGTGCCAGCAGTTTGCGGGAGGGACCTTACAATGAGCAGTTCTTC.

This chain uses TRBV19 with TRBJ1-6; D unresolved. V lost 6 bases, J lost 9 bases, and 15 bases lay in between. The germline V gene has CDR1 LNHDA and CDR2 SQIVND (reference sequence). The CDR3 runs to 14 residues. The CDR3 DNA sequence: TGTGCCAGTAGCCCCTCTGGAGGAACTTCACCCCTCCACTTT. The encoded protein is CASSPSGGTSPLHF.

This chain uses TRBV7-2 with TRBJ2-6; D ambiguous. V was cut by 1 base and J by 12 bases, with 13 bases left in between. Germline V gene lookup returns CDR1 SGHTA and CDR2 FQGNSA. The length of the CDR3 is 14 residues. The CDR3 nucleotides read TGTGCCAGCAGCTTAGTGCACGGTCCCACCGTCCTGACTTTC. Its protein product is CASSLVHGPTVLTF.

This clone has just one count. The V and J genes are TRBV10-2 and TRBJ2-5, with TRBD1 identical over 9 bases. CDR1 WSHSY and CDR2 SAAADI come from the germline V gene. After removal of 6 bases from V and 3 bases from J, the junction contained 8 bases not matched to a gene. This CDR3 has 15 residues. This chain's CDR3 is CASSTTGGREETQYF. CDR3 bases: TGCGCCAGCAGCACGACAGGGGGGAGAGAAGAGACCCAGTACTTC.

The chain is built from TRBV5-6 and TRBJ2-4; 11 nucleotides align to TRBD2. J lost 0 bases, V lost 3 bases, and 11 bases had no gene match. Germline CDR1 SGHDT, CDR2 YYEEEE. The CDR3 runs 19 residues. The CDR3, as DNA: TGTGCCAGCAGCTGGAGGGCTAGCGGGGGGCTCCTAGCCAAAAACATTCAGTACTTC. Amino acids: CASSWRASGGLLAKNIQYF. The variable domain in full, with the rest retrieved from reference TRBV5-6 and TRBJ2-4, is DAGVTQSPTHLIKTRGQQVTLRCSPKSGHDTVSWYQQALGQGPQFIFQYYEEEERQRGNFPDRFSGHQFPNYSSELNVNALLLGDSALYLCASSWRASGGLLAKNIQYFGAGTRLSVL.

This CDR3 reads CASSLASYGNTIYF. In DNA form, the CDR3 reads TGCGCCAGCAGCTTGGCCTCTTATGGAAACACCATATATTTT. The rearrangement uses TRBV5-1 and TRBJ1-3, with no clear D. Germline V gives CDR1 SGHRS, CDR2 YFSETQ. The CDR3 totals 14 residues. The V end lost 0 bases, the J end lost 3 bases, and 7 bases lay between the germline ends.

This sequence joins TRBV30 and TRBJ2-3; 7 bases line up with TRBD2. Trimming removed 5 bases from V and 0 bases from J; junction bases left unmatched: 14. CDR3 length: 17 residues. CDR1 and CDR2 from the germline V gene are GTSNPN and SVGIG (reference sequence). CDR3 protein: CAWGAGGAGSSTDTQYF. CDR3 in DNA: TGTGCCTGGGGGGCTGGGGGAGCGGGATCTAGCACAGATACGCAGTATTTT.

This clone has only one observation. The chain couples TRBV2 to TRBJ1-2, with D perhaps TRBD1 (6 bases). CDR1 SNHLY and CDR2 FYNNEI come from the germline V gene. The V gene lost 6 bases and the J gene lost 4 bases, with 9 bases spanning the gap. The CDR3 sequence is 12 residues long. The chain's CDR3 is CASRGGRYGYTF. The CDR3 region has the DNA TGTGCCAGCAGGGGGGGCCGCTATGGCTACACCTTC.

The chain joins TRBV25-1 to TRBJ2-6; possible D gene TRBD1, 6 bases. Per the germline V gene, CDR1 is MGHDK and CDR2 is SYGVNS. The CDR3 has 15 amino acids. Trimming pared 5 bases from V and 5 bases from J, leaving 13 bases between. The CDR3 DNA reads TGTGCCAGCAGTTCACAGGGAGTTTGGGCCAACGTCCTGACTTTC. This gives the protein CASSSQGVWANVLTF.

The chain uses TRBV7-6 and TRBJ2-7; 7 positions agree with TRBD2. Germline CDR1 is SGHVS and CDR2 is FNYEAQ. CDR3 length: 15 residues. Trimming at V came to 3 bases and at J to 3 bases, leaving 8 bases not matched to a gene. CDR3 nucleotides: TGTGCCAGCAGCTTGGGGAGGGGTAATCTCTACGAGCAGTACTTC. Protein product: CASSLGRGNLYEQYF.

This rearrangement joins TRBV5-1 to TRBJ2-1; possible D gene TRBD2, 6 bases. Germline V lookup: CDR1 SGHRS, CDR2 YFSETQ. Trimming took 4 bases from V and 4 from J, leaving 21 bases between them. The CDR3 contains 17 residues. CDR3 bases: TGCGCCAGCAGCCGCGGGGTGGGCGAGCCGGTTTACAATGAGCAGTTCTTC. Amino acid sequence: CASSRGVGEPVYNEQFF.

The chain has TRBV30 and TRBJ2-1; D is possibly TRBD2 (5 bases). The germline V gene has CDR1 GTSNPN and CDR2 SVGIG (reference sequence). Trimming took off 8 bases at V and 9 bases at J, with 20 bases between the two ends. The length of the CDR3 is 13 residues. CDR3 bases: TGTGCCGGGTCGAGACCGGGAAGAGGTGAGCAGTTCTTC. Translating gives CAGSRPGRGEQFF.

The chain couples TRBV28 to TRBJ2-7; D possibly matches TRBD1 or TRBD2 (5 bases each). The V end was cut by 3 bases, the J end by 3 bases, with 12 bases between. This CDR3 spans 14 amino acids. In germline, CDR1 is MDHEN, CDR2 SYDVKM. This chain's CDR3 is CASSFAGTRYEQYF. The CDR3 region has the DNA TGTGCCAGCAGTTTCGCAGGGACGCGCTACGAGCAGTACTTC. Supplemented by reference TRBV28 and TRBJ2-7, the full variable domain reads DVKVTQSSRYLVKRTGEKVFLECVQDMDHENMFWYRQDPGLGLRLIYFSYDVKMKEKGDIPEGYSVSREKKERFSLILESASTNQTSMYLCASSFAGTRYEQYFGPGTRLTVT.